The sequence of this T cell receptor beta chain was determined in a study of identifying expanded T cells in peripheral blood. The study's findings and limits: Across healthy donors, higher total template counts meant significantly greater roughly 2-week count variance.

Only in-frame clones appear in the TCRdb table, and some are missing; sequencing was by immunoSEQ multiplex PCR. The sample yields tens of thousands of clones, approximately 88% seen once. Regarding this clone: As yet, its antigen is unknown.

J was trimmed by 7 bases and V by 10 bases; bases with no gene match: 13. CDR1 is SNHLY and CDR2 is FYNNEI in the germline V gene. This CDR3 is 15 amino acids long. The clonotype was recovered from a person between 18 and 70 years old in good health. This chain joins TRBV2 and TRBJ2-2; TRBD2 matches 9 bases. Sequencing was performed on blood. The CDR3 bases are TGTGCCACCTCATCCGCGGGAGGGCAAGGCGGGGAGCTGTTTTTT. It is translated as CATSSAGGQGGELFF.